The clone carrying this T cell receptor beta chain was detected only a few times. The CDR3 has 16 residues. V gave up 4 bases and J gave up 1 base, with 16 bases separating them. Germline CDR1 and CDR2: SGHAT and FQNNGV. TCRdb processed the RT-PCR reads anew with MiXCR; each CDR3 protein has one entry. The data show around 700,000 distinct CDR3 sequences, 14% seen once. The TCR sequence derives from a female donor in good health, serving as a healthy control. J is TRBJ1-1 and V is TRBV11-2; weak D call: TRBD1 (6 bases). Sequenced sample: memory CD4+ T cells from blood. The CDR3 DNA reads as TGTGCCAGCAGCTCACTGCGGTGGGGGCGGAACACTGAAGCTTTCTTT. It encodes CASSSLRWGRNTEAFF. Supplemented by reference TRBV11-2 and TRBJ1-1, the full variable domain reads EAGVAQSPRYKIIEKRQSVAFWCNPISGHATLYWYQQILGQGPKLLIQFQNNGVVDDSQLPKDRFSAERLKGVDSTLKIQPAKLEDSAVYLCASSSLRWGRNTEAFFGQGTRLTVV.